The rows below give T cell receptor beta chains drawn from one sample of a study of cytomegalovirus exposure and HLA in healthy donors. Sequenced by immunoSEQ multiplex PCR; TCRdb stores in-frame clones only, minus some. Of around 170,000 clones listed, 75% to 90% were seen once; the top ten hold approximately 6.3%. The sample comprised PBMCs. These receptors were obtained from a man between 40 and 49 years old in good health and CMV-seropositive. Each CDR3 is given with its conserved first and last residue. Fields, in order: D gene, J gene, clone size, V gene, CDR3 DNA, CDR3 protein. D genes are given only for firm matches. The size of a clone is reported for some rows only, either as once, few or many, or as a class for expanded clones.

d_call: TRBD1; j_call: TRBJ1-5; clone_size: NA; v_call: TRBV7-8; cdr3_nt: TGTGCCAGCAGCTTAACGGACAGGGACGGCAATCAGCCCCAGCATTTT; cdr3_aa: CASSLTDRDGNQPQHF
d_call: NA; j_call: TRBJ1-1; clone_size: few; v_call: TRBV2; cdr3_nt: TGTGCCAGCAGGGAAACCCAGGGTGGCACTGAAGCTTTCTTT; cdr3_aa: CASRETQGGTEAFF
d_call: TRBD1; j_call: TRBJ1-5; clone_size: NA; v_call: TRBV9; cdr3_nt: TGTGCCAGCAGCACGGGGACAGGGGGCTCCCAGCCCCAGCATTTT; cdr3_aa: CASSTGTGGSQPQHF
d_call: NA; j_call: TRBJ2-1; clone_size: NA; v_call: TRBV5-1; cdr3_nt: TGCGCCAGCAGCGACCTTACTACCCTCCCTAAGAATGAGCAGTTCTTC; cdr3_aa: CASSDLTTLPKNEQFF
d_call: TRBD2; j_call: TRBJ2-3; clone_size: NA; v_call: TRBV7-9; cdr3_nt: TGTGCCAGCAGCTATCGGACTAGTTCAAGAGATACGCAGTATTTT; cdr3_aa: CASSYRTSSRDTQYF
d_call: NA; j_call: TRBJ2-7; clone_size: NA; v_call: TRBV7-9; cdr3_nt: TGTTCCAGCAGCCCTAGGGGGACGTACGAGCAGTACTTC; cdr3_aa: CSSSPRGTYEQYF
d_call: NA; j_call: TRBJ2-1; clone_size: NA; v_call: TRBV27; cdr3_nt: TGTGCCAGCAGTCCTGGACAAGACGAGCAGTTCTTC; cdr3_aa: CASSPGQDEQFF
d_call: NA; j_call: TRBJ1-2; clone_size: NA; v_call: TRBV29-1; cdr3_nt: TGCAGCGTCATGAAGGCGGGGGGGTACTACACCTTC; cdr3_aa: CSVMKAGGYYTF
d_call: NA; j_call: TRBJ1-1; clone_size: NA; v_call: TRBV19; cdr3_nt: TGTGCCAGTAGTATTCCCGCTGAAGCTTTCTTT; cdr3_aa: CASSIPAEAFF
d_call: TRBD1; j_call: TRBJ2-4; clone_size: NA; v_call: TRBV6-1; cdr3_nt: TGTGCCAGCAGTGAAGGTTGGGACAGGGGGCCCAAAAACATTCAGTACTTC; cdr3_aa: CASSEGWDRGPKNIQYF
d_call: NA; j_call: TRBJ2-7; clone_size: once; v_call: TRBV9; cdr3_nt: TGTGCCAGCAGCGTAGGGGGCGGAGCCCGCTACGAGCAGTACTTC; cdr3_aa: CASSVGGGARYEQYF
d_call: NA; j_call: TRBJ1-2; clone_size: few; v_call: TRBV7-9; cdr3_nt: TGTTCCAGCAGAGACAGGAACTATGGCTACACCTTC; cdr3_aa: CSSRDRNYGYTF
d_call: NA; j_call: TRBJ1-4; clone_size: NA; v_call: TRBV18; cdr3_nt: TGTGCCAGCTCACAAGACAGAACTAATGAAAAACTGTTTTTT; cdr3_aa: CASSQDRTNEKLFF
d_call: NA; j_call: TRBJ1-1; clone_size: NA; v_call: TRBV6-5; cdr3_nt: TGTGCCAGCAGGGAAGGGGTGGGTGAAGCTTTCTTT; cdr3_aa: CASREGVGEAFF
d_call: NA; j_call: TRBJ2-3; clone_size: NA; v_call: TRBV7-3; cdr3_nt: TGTGCCAGCAGCTCCCCTCCTAGCACAGATACGCAGTATTTT; cdr3_aa: CASSSPPSTDTQYF
d_call: TRBD1; j_call: TRBJ1-2; clone_size: NA; v_call: TRBV5-6; cdr3_nt: TGTGCCAGCAGCCTCAACCCGACAGGGGCCTACTATGGCTACACCTTC; cdr3_aa: CASSLNPTGAYYGYTF
d_call: NA; j_call: TRBJ1-1; clone_size: NA; v_call: TRBV29-1; cdr3_nt: TGCAGCGTTTCGGGGGGCGCGAGGAACACTGAAGCTTTCTTT; cdr3_aa: CSVSGGARNTEAFF
d_call: NA; j_call: TRBJ2-7; clone_size: once; v_call: TRBV7-9; cdr3_nt: TGTGCCAGCAGCTCACGTGGGGCTCGTGTCGAGCAGTACTTC; cdr3_aa: CASSSRGARVEQYF
d_call: NA; j_call: TRBJ1-3; clone_size: NA; v_call: TRBV18; cdr3_nt: TGTGCCAGCTCGCTCCAGGGGAGCTCTGGAAACACCATATATTTT; cdr3_aa: CASSLQGSSGNTIYF
d_call: NA; j_call: TRBJ2-2; clone_size: NA; v_call: TRBV13; cdr3_nt: TGTGCCAGCAGCTTAGGACTAGCTTACACCGGGGAGCTGTTTTTT; cdr3_aa: CASSLGLAYTGELFF
d_call: NA; j_call: TRBJ2-1; clone_size: NA; v_call: TRBV5-1; cdr3_nt: TGCGCCAGCAGCTTCCCCAGCGGCGCCAATGAGCAGTTCTTC; cdr3_aa: CASSFPSGANEQFF
d_call: TRBD1; j_call: TRBJ1-2; clone_size: NA; v_call: TRBV9; cdr3_nt: TGTGCCAGCAGCCCCGCCGGGACAGGAATGATGAGATACACCTTC; cdr3_aa: CASSPAGTGMMRYTF
d_call: TRBD2; j_call: TRBJ2-5; clone_size: NA; v_call: TRBV30; cdr3_nt: TGTGCCTGGACGGGCCAAGGACTAGCGGGGGGGCCGCGGGAGACCCAGTACTTC; cdr3_aa: CAWTGQGLAGGPRETQYF
d_call: TRBD1; j_call: TRBJ2-6; clone_size: NA; v_call: TRBV5-1; cdr3_nt: TGCGCCAGCAGCTTGGGACAGGGGGCTGGGGCCAACGTCCTGACTTTC; cdr3_aa: CASSLGQGAGANVLTF
d_call: NA; j_call: TRBJ2-3; clone_size: NA; v_call: TRBV11-3; cdr3_nt: TGTGCCAGCAGCGGGGTGGGAGAAGATACGCAGTATTTT; cdr3_aa: CASSGVGEDTQYF
d_call: TRBD1; j_call: TRBJ2-7; clone_size: few; v_call: TRBV29-1; cdr3_nt: TGCAGCGTTGAAGGGGCAGGACAGGGGGGGACCGAGCAGTACTTC; cdr3_aa: CSVEGAGQGGTEQYF
d_call: NA; j_call: TRBJ2-7; clone_size: once; v_call: TRBV5-1; cdr3_nt: TGCGCCAGCAGCTTCCCCGGGGGAGAGCAGTACTTC; cdr3_aa: CASSFPGGEQYF
d_call: TRBD1; j_call: TRBJ1-1; clone_size: NA; v_call: TRBV27; cdr3_nt: TGTGCCAGCAAACTCAGACAGGGTGGGACTGAAGCTTTCTTT; cdr3_aa: CASKLRQGGTEAFF
d_call: TRBD1; j_call: TRBJ1-2; clone_size: NA; v_call: TRBV4-3; cdr3_nt: TGCGCCAGCAGCCATGACACAGGGGGCGCTGAGGGCTACACCTTC; cdr3_aa: CASSHDTGGAEGYTF
d_call: NA; j_call: TRBJ2-7; clone_size: NA; v_call: TRBV6-5; cdr3_nt: TGTGCCAGCAGATCTACGGCCTACGAGCAGTACTTC; cdr3_aa: CASRSTAYEQYF
d_call: TRBD1; j_call: TRBJ1-1; clone_size: NA; v_call: TRBV13; cdr3_nt: TGTGCCAGCAGCCAACAGGGGGAGAACACTGAAGCTTTCTTT; cdr3_aa: CASSQQGENTEAFF
d_call: NA; j_call: TRBJ2-7; clone_size: NA; v_call: TRBV5-1; cdr3_nt: TGCGCCAGCAGCTTGGAGGCGGGGTCCTACGAGCAGTACTTC; cdr3_aa: CASSLEAGSYEQYF
d_call: TRBD1; j_call: TRBJ2-7; clone_size: NA; v_call: TRBV30; cdr3_nt: TGTGCCTGGAGTAGGGACAGGGGCTCCTACGAGCAGTACTTC; cdr3_aa: CAWSRDRGSYEQYF
d_call: NA; j_call: TRBJ2-1; clone_size: medium-sized; v_call: TRBV4-1; cdr3_nt: TGCGCCAGCAGCCAAGAGGACGGGACGGGGGTTTTAGATGAGCAGTTCTTC; cdr3_aa: CASSQEDGTGVLDEQFF
d_call: TRBD1; j_call: TRBJ2-4; clone_size: NA; v_call: TRBV10-1; cdr3_nt: TGCGCCAGCAGTGAGTGGGACAGGGGGCGCCGGAACATTCAGTACTTC; cdr3_aa: CASSEWDRGRRNIQYF
d_call: NA; j_call: TRBJ1-2; clone_size: NA; v_call: TRBV20-1; cdr3_nt: TGCAGTGCCGCTGGGGGGGGTGGCTACACCTTC; cdr3_aa: CSAAGGGGYTF
d_call: TRBD1; j_call: TRBJ2-2; clone_size: NA; v_call: TRBV7-6; cdr3_nt: TGTGCCAGCAGCACCACCTTGGACAGGGGTCCCACCGGGGAGCTGTTTTTT; cdr3_aa: CASSTTLDRGPTGELFF
d_call: TRBD1; j_call: TRBJ1-3; clone_size: once; v_call: TRBV28; cdr3_nt: TGTGCCAGCACTCCTCTCTCGACAGGGAGGTTTGCAACCATATATTTT; cdr3_aa: CASTPLSTGRFATIYF
d_call: TRBD1; j_call: TRBJ2-7; clone_size: NA; v_call: TRBV5-1; cdr3_nt: TGCGCCAGCAGCTGGTACACAGGGGGCGGTCTAGGGGGAGAGCAGTACTTC; cdr3_aa: CASSWYTGGGLGGEQYF
d_call: TRBD1; j_call: TRBJ2-1; clone_size: once; v_call: TRBV27; cdr3_nt: TGTGCCAGCAGTCCCAGGCAGGGGGACGACAATGAGCAGTTCTTC; cdr3_aa: CASSPRQGDDNEQFF
d_call: TRBD1; j_call: TRBJ1-2; clone_size: NA; v_call: TRBV10-3; cdr3_nt: TGTGCCATCAGTGACGAGGTAGGGGGCGGCTACACCTTC; cdr3_aa: CAISDEVGGGYTF
d_call: TRBD1; j_call: TRBJ2-7; clone_size: NA; v_call: TRBV13; cdr3_nt: TGTGCCAGCAGCTTAGGGGCCCCGACAGGGGAGACCTACGAGCAGTACTTC; cdr3_aa: CASSLGAPTGETYEQYF
d_call: NA; j_call: TRBJ1-3; clone_size: NA; v_call: TRBV5-1; cdr3_nt: TGCGCCAGCAGCTCCCGGAGGGGAAACACCATATATTTT; cdr3_aa: CASSSRRGNTIYF
d_call: NA; j_call: TRBJ1-6; clone_size: NA; v_call: TRBV7-6; cdr3_nt: TGTGCCAGCAGCCCGACAGGCAATTCACCCCTCCACTTT; cdr3_aa: CASSPTGNSPLHF
d_call: TRBD2; j_call: TRBJ2-7; clone_size: NA; v_call: TRBV29-1; cdr3_nt: TGCAGCGTTGAAGTGGCTAGCGGGGGGTACCCCTACGAGCAGTACTTC; cdr3_aa: CSVEVASGGYPYEQYF
d_call: NA; j_call: TRBJ1-1; clone_size: NA; v_call: TRBV14; cdr3_nt: TGTGCCAGCAGCCAACGACCCGGCAGGTTGAACACTGAAGCTTTCTTT; cdr3_aa: CASSQRPGRLNTEAFF